These T cell receptor beta chains were read from a single sample in a study of blood T cell repertoires in COVID-19. Clones were read by immunoSEQ multiplex PCR, and TCRdb kept only the in-frame ones, dropping some. The sample carries 200,000 or so clones, around 84% recorded once. Specimen: peripheral blood. The receptors were gathered from a man aged 50 to 60 who had recovered from COVID-19. The conserved cysteine and the conserved F or W are not part of the CDR3 here. A row's size may be missing; if present it is once, few, many or a size class.

cdr3_aa v_call clone_size
ASSTPGHPMGETQY TRBV19 .
ASSLGRKETQY TRBV5-6 .
ASSLTGGSNQPQH TRBV5-1 .
ASSQEVAGIHTEAF TRBV4-1 .
ASSRRQGAAGELF TRBV7-7 .
ASSLQGPNNSPLH TRBV28 .
ASSFGTMANQPQH TRBV5-8 .
ATSLRRDSTYEQY TRBV15 .
ASSIRGGRGDYGYT TRBV5-8 once
ASSLDRQNPLH TRBV11-3 .
ASSIGTAYNEQF TRBV5-4 .
ASSLGGTPVGDTQY TRBV5-1 .
ASSRRAVMGETQY TRBV19 .
ASTLWLRQDEKLF TRBV28 .
ASNLGRSSGNTIY TRBV19 .
ASSLGTANTGELF TRBV7-8 .
ASSEGLAGAAYEQY TRBV6-1 .
ASRRLAGGPSDTQY TRBV6-6 .
ASSIELLRNQPQH TRBV19 once
ASSSMTTLGTQY TRBV28 .
ASLRDRGVTNYGYT TRBV4-2 .
AWLAGGPTEQF TRBV30 .
ASSPQWTGENIQY TRBV18 few
AWRSYRASTDTQY TRBV30 once